Below, one T cell receptor (beta chain) is given with its context. Its antigen remains unknown. Produced via immunoSEQ multiplex PCR; TCRdb's table is partial and in-frame only. The sample has thousands of clones; about 84% are singletons. This entry belongs to a study of T cells after posttransplantation cyclophosphamide. Overall study findings and caveats: Recipient CMV seropositivity and CMV reactivation strongly tracked TRB clonality.

Losses at the gene ends were 4 bases for V and 2 bases for J; bases not matched to a gene: 4. The germline V gene encodes CDR1 MNHNS and CDR2 SASEGT. This CDR3 is built from 15 residues. The clonotype was recovered from a woman between 45 and 60 years old in good health and a related stem cell transplant donor. The V and J genes are TRBV6-1 and TRBJ1-3, with TRBD1 identical over 8 bases. Sequenced input: CD8+ T cells sorted from PBMCs. The CDR3 nucleotides are TGTGCCAGCAGTGGACAACAGGGGGCTGGAAACACCATATATTTT. Residues: CASSGQQGAGNTIYF.